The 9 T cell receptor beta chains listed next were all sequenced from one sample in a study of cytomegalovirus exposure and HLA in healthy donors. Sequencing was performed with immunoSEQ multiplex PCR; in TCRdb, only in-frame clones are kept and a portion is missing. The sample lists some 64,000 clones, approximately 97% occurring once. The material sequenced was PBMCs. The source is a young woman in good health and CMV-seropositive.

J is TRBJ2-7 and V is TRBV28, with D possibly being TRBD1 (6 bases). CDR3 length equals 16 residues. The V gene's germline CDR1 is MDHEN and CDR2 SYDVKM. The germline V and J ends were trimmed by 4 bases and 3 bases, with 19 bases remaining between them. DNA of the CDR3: TGTGCCAGCAGTTACAGCATCGGGACATCGATCTACGAGCAGTACTTC. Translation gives CASSYSIGTSIYEQYF.

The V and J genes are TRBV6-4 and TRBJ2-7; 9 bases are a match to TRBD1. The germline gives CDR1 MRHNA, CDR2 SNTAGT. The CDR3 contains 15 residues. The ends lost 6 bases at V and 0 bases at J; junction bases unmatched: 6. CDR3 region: CASRVQGASSYEQYF. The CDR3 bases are TGTGCCAGCAGAGTACAGGGGGCTAGCTCCTACGAGCAGTACTTC.

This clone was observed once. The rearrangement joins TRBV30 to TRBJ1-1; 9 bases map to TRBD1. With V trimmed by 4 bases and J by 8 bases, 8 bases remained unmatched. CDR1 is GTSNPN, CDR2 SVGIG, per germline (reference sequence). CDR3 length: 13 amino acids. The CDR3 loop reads CAWMKQGAVEAFF. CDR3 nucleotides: TGTGCCTGGATGAAACAGGGGGCCGTCGAAGCTTTCTTT.

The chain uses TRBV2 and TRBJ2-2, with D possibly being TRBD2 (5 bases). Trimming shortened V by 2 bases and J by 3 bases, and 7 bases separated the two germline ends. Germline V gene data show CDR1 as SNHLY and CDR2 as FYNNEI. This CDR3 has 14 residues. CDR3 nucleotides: TGTGCCAGCAGTGAACACGGGGACACCGGGGAGCTGTTTTTT. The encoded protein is CASSEHGDTGELFF.

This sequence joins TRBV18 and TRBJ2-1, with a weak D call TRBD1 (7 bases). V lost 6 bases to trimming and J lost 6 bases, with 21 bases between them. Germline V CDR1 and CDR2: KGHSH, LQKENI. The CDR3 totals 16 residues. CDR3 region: CASSDGGGRGGNEQFF. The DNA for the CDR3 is TGTGCCAGCTCGGACGGAGGGGGCCGGGGCGGCAATGAGCAGTTCTTC.

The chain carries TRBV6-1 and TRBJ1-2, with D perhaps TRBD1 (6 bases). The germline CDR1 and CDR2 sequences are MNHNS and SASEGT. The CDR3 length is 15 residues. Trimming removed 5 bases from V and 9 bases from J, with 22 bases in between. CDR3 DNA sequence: TGTGCCAGCAGTACGCAGTCGAGCGGGGGCCGAAGCTACACCTTC. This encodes CASSTQSSGGRSYTF.

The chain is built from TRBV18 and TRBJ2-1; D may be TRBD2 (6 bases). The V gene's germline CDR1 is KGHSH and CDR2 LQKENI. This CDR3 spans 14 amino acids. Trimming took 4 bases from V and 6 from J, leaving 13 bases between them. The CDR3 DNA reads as TGTGCCAGCTCACAGAGGACGGAGGGCAATGAGCAGTTCTTC. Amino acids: CASSQRTEGNEQFF.

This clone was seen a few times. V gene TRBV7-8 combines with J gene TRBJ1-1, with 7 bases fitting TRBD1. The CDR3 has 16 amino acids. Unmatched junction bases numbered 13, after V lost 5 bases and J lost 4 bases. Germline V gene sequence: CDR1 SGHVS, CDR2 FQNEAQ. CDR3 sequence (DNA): TGTGCCAGCAGCCCAATTACGACAGGGAGAAGCACTGAAGCTTTCTTT. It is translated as CASSPITTGRSTEAFF.

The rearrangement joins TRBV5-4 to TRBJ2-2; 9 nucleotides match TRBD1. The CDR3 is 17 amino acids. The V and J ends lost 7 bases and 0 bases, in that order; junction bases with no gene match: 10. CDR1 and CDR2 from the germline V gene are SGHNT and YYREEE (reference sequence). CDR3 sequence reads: CASGDHRDRANTGELFF. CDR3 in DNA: TGTGCCAGCGGCGACCACCGGGACAGGGCGAACACCGGGGAGCTGTTTTTT.